The sequence of this T cell receptor (beta chain) was determined in a study of blood T cell repertoires in COVID-19. For the study at large: Samples came from the United States, Italy and Spain, spanning acute and convalescent COVID-19.

Germline V gene lookup returns CDR1 MNHEY and CDR2 SVGAGI. Losses at the gene ends were 3 bases for V and 15 bases for J; bases not matched to a gene: 5. CDR3 size: 11 residues. In the original processing: Amplification with reference gene primers provided the estimates of nucleated cell counts. Using immunoSEQ multiplex PCR, the repertoire was profiled, and TCRdb retains in-frame clones only, with some absent. The DNA gave D and trimming, while V, J and clone size come from that table. The sample shows 150,000 to 200,000 clones, about 83% of them seen only once. This TCR was recovered from a man aged 35 to 55 who had recovered from COVID-19. Input material: peripheral blood. The V gene is TRBV6-5, the J gene TRBJ2-1; TRBD1 aligns across 7 bases. CDR3 sequence (DNA): TGTGCCAGCAGTTATCAAGGGGGCCTGTTCTTC. Translated, it gives CASSYQGGLFF.